Below are 13 T cell receptor beta chains sequenced from a single sample in a study of cytomegalovirus exposure and HLA in healthy donors (TCRdb year 2017). Library preparation was by the immunoSEQ multiplex PCR assay. A mixture of 60 forward primers for TCR Vbeta segments and 13 reverse primers for TCR Jbeta segments was used in the multiplex PCR. Entries here come from immuneACCESS through TCRdb and include only in-frame sequences with V and J called. Some clones fail to appear in such tables; in the studies checked, an unresolved V gene covers under half of the shortfall, and the cause of the remainder is unknown. In this sample the table shows around 100,000 clones, over 60% of which occur a single time. Around 5% of the sample is taken by the ten largest. Input material: PBMCs. The receptors derive from a man aged 30-40 years in good health and CMV-seropositive.

V usage is TRBV4-2 and J usage is TRBJ1-3; 7 positions match TRBD1. There are 15 residues in the CDR3. Germline V gene sequence: CDR1 LGHNA, CDR2 YNFKEQ. The trim removed 1 base at V and 4 bases at J, leaving 4 bases unmatched. CDR3 amino acids: CASSQGQGEGNTIYF. In nucleotides, the CDR3 is TGTGCCAGCAGCCAAGGTCAGGGGGAAGGAAACACCATATATTTT.

V and J are TRBV7-9 and TRBJ1-6; no definite D call. CDR1 is SEHNR, CDR2 FQNEAQ, per germline (reference sequence). Between the trimmed V and J ends, which lost 0 bases and 7 bases, there was a span of 10 bases. This CDR3 is built from 15 residues. This chain's CDR3 is CASSLAGLNNSPLHF. The CDR3 coding sequence is TGTGCCAGCAGCTTAGCGGGCCTTAACAATTCACCCCTCCACTTT.

The rearrangement uses TRBV5-1 and TRBJ2-5; the match to TRBD2 covers 11 bases. The CDR3 covers 15 residues. Per the germline V gene, CDR1 is SGHRS and CDR2 is YFSETQ. J gave up 1 base and V 4 bases, and 3 bases lay outside the gene matches. In nucleotides, the CDR3 is TGCGCCAGCAGCCTTGGGACTAGCGGCCAAGAGACCCAGTACTTC. Its translation: CASSLGTSGQETQYF.

The rearrangement joins TRBV4-3 to TRBJ2-5, with 8 nucleotides matching TRBD2. There are 14 residues in the CDR3. Per germline, CDR1 LGHNA and CDR2 YSLEER. V shed 3 bases, J shed 4 bases, and the junction held 4 bases outside the gene matches. The CDR3 protein is CASSQHAGGETQYF. The CDR3 DNA sequence: TGCGCCAGCAGCCAGCACGCGGGGGGAGAGACCCAGTACTTC.

The chain employs TRBV21-1 and TRBJ2-7; no check of the table's D call, TRBD2, against the DNA was made. TRBV21-1 is a recognized pseudogene. This CDR3 is built from 14 residues. This CDR3 reads CASLQKRGPYEQYF. The CDR3, as DNA: TGTGCCAGCCTCCAAAAGCGGGGACCCTACGAGCAGTACTTC.

CDR3 DNA sequence: TGTGCCAGCAGTAAAACGGGACAGGGGTCGTACGAGCAGTACTTC. Its translation is CASSKTGQGSYEQYF. J is TRBJ2-7 and V is TRBV6-5; 10 bases map to TRBD1. The V gene's germline CDR1 is MNHEY and CDR2 SVGAGI. The CDR3 runs to 15 residues. V shed 5 bases and J 4 bases; nucleotides not matched to a gene: 8.

This chain links TRBV15 with TRBJ1-5; 10 bases agree with TRBD1. Germline V gene data show CDR1 as LNHNV and CDR2 as YYDKDF (reference sequence). V was clipped by 4 bases and J by 7 bases; unmatched bases: 7. This CDR3 is built from 15 residues. CDR3 sequence: CATSTPRDRGQPQHF. CDR3 nucleotides: TGTGCCACCAGCACTCCGCGGGACAGGGGCCAGCCCCAGCATTTT.

The chain combines TRBV5-1 with TRBJ1-1; 9 bases are shared with TRBD1. The germline V gene encodes CDR1 SGHRS and CDR2 YFSETQ. Trimming at V came to 2 bases and at J to 10 bases, leaving 6 bases not matched to a gene. The CDR3 spans 13 residues. The DNA of the CDR3 is TGCGCCAGCAGCTTACAGGGGGCGTATGGAGCTTTCTTT. It yields the protein CASSLQGAYGAFF.

This clone occurred once. The CDR3 bases are TGTGCCAGCAGAGGGGCCGCCTACGAGCAGTACTTC. It codes for CASRGAAYEQYF. The rearrangement links TRBV2 to TRBJ2-7; D is perhaps TRBD1 (5 bases). The ends were cut back, 6 bases at V and 2 bases at J, with 8 bases in the middle. CDR3 length equals 12 residues. Germline lookup yields CDR1 SNHLY and CDR2 FYNNEI.

The V and J genes are TRBV7-9 and TRBJ2-2; D is unresolved. The CDR3 spans 14 residues. V was cut by 6 bases and J by 6 bases, with 14 bases left in between. CDR1 is SEHNR, CDR2 FQNEAQ, per germline (reference sequence). The CDR3 DNA reads as TGTGCCAGCAGTCGGCAGGATCGTTCCGGGGAGCTGTTTTTT. Protein product: CASSRQDRSGELFF. The full variable domain, rest sourced from reference TRBV7-9 and TRBJ2-2, is DTGVSQNPRHKITKRGQNVTFRCDPISEHNRLYWYRQTLGQGPEFLTYFQNEAQLEKSRLLSDRFSAERPKGSFSTLEIQRTEQGDSAMYLCASSRQDRSGELFFGEGSRLTVL.

The rearrangement joins TRBV7-2 to TRBJ2-5; 7 bases are a match to TRBD2. The CDR3 spans 11 residues. With 7 bases clipped from V and 5 bases from J, the junction kept 1 base outside the gene matches. Germline CDR1 is SGHTA and CDR2 is FQGNSA. The CDR3 loop is CASTGGETQYF. In DNA form, the CDR3 reads TGTGCCAGCACCGGGGGGGAGACCCAGTACTTC.

The chain recombines TRBV19 with TRBJ2-7; 9 bases are a match to TRBD1. V lost 8 bases and J lost 3; bases outside the gene matches: 5. CDR3 length: 13 amino acids. Germline CDR1 and CDR2: LNHDA and SQIVND (reference sequence). The CDR3 coding sequence is TGTGCCAGTGGGACAGGGCTTCTCTACGAGCAGTACTTC. Its protein product is CASGTGLLYEQYF.

V and J are TRBV27 and TRBJ2-3; 12 bases fit TRBD2. Germline CDR1 MNHEY, CDR2 SMNVEV (reference sequence). The length of the CDR3 is 19 residues. J lost 0 bases, V lost 5 bases, and 12 bases had no gene match. CDR3 DNA: TGTGCCAGCAGTCGACGGCTAGCGGGGGGGCCAATAAGCACAGATACGCAGTATTTT. Translation: CASSRRLAGGPISTDTQYF.